The present T cell receptor beta chain was sequenced within a study of blood T cell repertoires in COVID-19 (dated by TCRdb to 2019 to 2021). Looking at the study overall: The collaborator samples originated in the United States, Italy and Spain and spanned the acute and convalescent phases of COVID-19. The prospective study material was composed of cDNA or gDNA derived from T cells, B-cell-depleted T cells, or PBMCs. Where available, HLA class I and class II types were taken from metadata supplied by the sample provider and were not determined by assay-based typing. Samples were obtained from the ongoing ImmuneRACE study (first 160 participants) and from 1,254 subjects provided by 6 global collaborators. The repertoires were released in a freely available public database intended as a resource for research on the immune response to SARS-CoV-2. Nearly every sample came with metadata listing a de-identified subject ID, COVID-19 status, age in years and sex. Subjects who had been exposed to COVID-19, were actively infected with it, or had recovered from it provided the deeply sampled blood TCRbeta repertoires that made up the dataset. Findings and caveats that apply to the study as a whole: Clinical and demographic metadata were provided uncurated, with the amount varying by source and participant.

The V end loses 4 bases and the J end loses 3 bases, and a stretch of 14 bases separates them. Via the germline V gene, CDR1 is SGHTS and CDR2 YDEGEE. Including the terminal cysteine and phenylalanine, the CDR3 comprises 14 residues. The read is trimmed to its CDR3 DNA, 42 bases read in frame from base 1. The immunoSEQ Assay, a bias-controlled multiplex PCR, was used to amplify TCRbeta CDR3 regions from genomic DNA. From the authors' description of their analysis: Nucleated cell counts per sample were estimated from amplification of reference gene primers within the assay. To quantify the absolute abundance of each unique TCRbeta CDR3 rearrangement, sequence reads were collapsed and filtered. For each sample, productive Simpson clonality was calculated as the square root of Simpson's diversity index across productive rearrangements. TCRdb carries this immuneACCESS record with in-frame sequences only. Its versions omit some clonotypes, under half of them owing to an unresolved V gene in the studies checked, with the rest unexplained. V and J calls and clone size come straight from that table; D and trimming were deduced from the DNA. The sample records tens of thousands of clones, roughly four fifths of which are singletons. The ten top clones hold approximately 12% of the sample.

A word on this clone: There is no known antigen for this receptor. Base qualities are not provided; no much larger clone lies one nucleotide away.

Each collaborating institution followed its own protocols to collect whole blood in K2EDTA tubes. For TCRbeta analysis, collaborator samples were shipped as frozen whole blood, as isolated PBMCs, or as DNA extracted from either sample type. This TCR was sampled from a man older than 75 with acute or convalescent COVID-19. Recombination linked TRBV5-8 to TRBJ2-7; 6 matching bases give a weak D call of TRBD1. The sequencing sample was made of peripheral blood. The nucleotides are TGTGCCAGCAGCCCTACGGGACACTACTACGAGCAGTACTTC. Translation gives CASSPTGHYYEQYF.